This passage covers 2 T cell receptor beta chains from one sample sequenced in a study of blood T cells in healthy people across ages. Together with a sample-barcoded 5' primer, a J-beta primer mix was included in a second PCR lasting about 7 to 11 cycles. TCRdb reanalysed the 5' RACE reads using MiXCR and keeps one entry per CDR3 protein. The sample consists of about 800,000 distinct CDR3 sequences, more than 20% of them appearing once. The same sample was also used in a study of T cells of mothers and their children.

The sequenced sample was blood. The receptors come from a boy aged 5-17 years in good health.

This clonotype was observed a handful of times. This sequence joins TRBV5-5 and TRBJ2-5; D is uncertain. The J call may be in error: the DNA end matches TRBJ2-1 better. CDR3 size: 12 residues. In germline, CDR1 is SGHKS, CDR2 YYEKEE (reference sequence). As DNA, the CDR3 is TGTGCCAGCAGCTTGACGAGGCTTGAGCAGTTCTTC. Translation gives CASSLTRLEQFF.

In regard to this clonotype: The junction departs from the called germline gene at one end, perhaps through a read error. For the CDR3, the DNA is TGCTGTGCTAGGGGCCAACGGGGTTGGTACGAGCAGTACTTC. The encoded protein is CCARGQRGWYEQYF. The chain employs TRBV20-1 and TRBJ2-7; either TRBD1 or TRBD2 may supply D (5 bases each). This CDR3 has 14 residues. Per the germline V gene, CDR1 is DFQATT and CDR2 is SNEGSKA (reference sequence).